This TCR beta chain was identified in a study of cytomegalovirus exposure and HLA in healthy donors. General study points: Most TCR sequences were rare, but some public TCRs occurred in many donors.

As to this clone: What it binds is unknown.

Germline V gives CDR1 LNHDA, CDR2 SQIVND (reference sequence). V shed 6 bases and J shed 5 bases, with 11 bases lying between them. This CDR3 is built from 12 residues. Amplification used 60 Vbeta primers and 13 Jbeta primers. Sequencing was performed with immunoSEQ multiplex PCR; in TCRdb, only in-frame clones are kept and a portion is missing. The sample includes 95,000 to 110,000 clones, roughly 80% of them seen just once. This TCR was recovered from a man aged 25 to 40 in good health and CMV-seronegative. The material sequenced was PBMCs. The chain employs TRBV19 and TRBJ2-7; maybe TRBD1 (6 bases). In DNA form, the CDR3 reads TGTGCCAGTAGCCAGGACAGACACGAGCAGTACTTC. It is translated as CASSQDRHEQYF.